Listed below are T cell receptor beta chains from one sample, sequenced in a study of preoperative IRX-2 immunotherapy in early breast cancer. Sequencing was performed with immunoSEQ multiplex PCR; in TCRdb, only in-frame clones are kept and a portion is missing. The sample yields approximately 100,000 clones, roughly 85% seen once. This sample comprised tumor tissue, obtained after IRX-2 immunotherapy. The receptors shown here come from a human donor with breast cancer. Both conserved end residues are part of each CDR3. The D gene is left open where the match is weak.

CASRDTVSVSVDEQFF TRBJ2-1 . TRBV28
CASSLTAGGSTDTQYF TRBJ2-3 . TRBV11-3
CASSPGDRGPSNQPQHF TRBJ1-5 TRBD1 TRBV18
CASSIAHGLMNTEAFF TRBJ1-1 . TRBV19
CASTDRGLHSTDTQYF TRBJ2-3 TRBD1 TRBV5-1
CASSPPVEGANTEAFF TRBJ1-1 TRBD1 TRBV18
CASSITGTAETQYF TRBJ2-5 . TRBV19
CSVVSENQPQHF TRBJ1-5 . TRBV29-1
CASSLTGGWSEAFF TRBJ1-1 . TRBV7-5
CASSQESVRGSQYF TRBJ2-3 . TRBV14
CASSISMGDEQYF TRBJ2-7 . TRBV23-1
CSGGLADPSEQFF TRBJ2-1 . TRBV29-1
CASLEQGDTEAFF TRBJ1-1 . TRBV18
CASSDRELAKNIQYF TRBJ2-4 TRBD1 TRBV18
CAAGFGTEAFF TRBJ1-1 . TRBV19
CASRTGTKKGAFF TRBJ1-1 . TRBV28
CASSVRQAGGSYNEQFF TRBJ2-1 TRBD2 TRBV27
CASRDLTGGEVEAFF TRBJ1-1 TRBD1 TRBV19
CASSTGPFRTGELFF TRBJ2-2 . TRBV19
CASMRSGGADGYTF TRBJ1-2 . TRBV6-8
CASSPPATDTQYF TRBJ2-3 . TRBV28
CASSHGQGITEAFF TRBJ1-1 TRBD1 TRBV28
CASSLGQKGDGYTF TRBJ1-2 . TRBV5-1
CASSGREAVYEKLFF TRBJ1-4 . TRBV28
CASSHELDRDTSSYEQYF TRBJ2-7 . TRBV7-7
CASSDQRNTEAFF TRBJ1-1 . TRBV6-8
CASFTRYHNEQFF TRBJ2-1 . TRBV28
CAWSGREAQPQHF TRBJ1-5 . TRBV30
CASSFRETYEQYF TRBJ2-7 . TRBV28
CASSAGFGNQPQHF TRBJ1-5 . TRBV7-1
CASSRGMNTEAFF TRBJ1-1 . TRBV19
CASIGLAEDTEAFF TRBJ1-1 . TRBV19
CASTPAAGNEKLFF TRBJ1-4 . TRBV19
CASIRNQGMGTEAFF TRBJ1-1 . TRBV6-8
CASSLARQTKNIQYF TRBJ2-4 . TRBV28
CASSRGAKGSPNQPQHF TRBJ1-5 . TRBV23-1
CASSQLQGGDEKLFF TRBJ1-4 . TRBV18
CSVGGWLGGTEAFF TRBJ1-1 . TRBV29-1
CASSEVGGMGQYF TRBJ2-7 . TRBV6-1
CASSRQGAQVGELFF TRBJ2-2 TRBD1 TRBV6-7
CATSRDPDGRSFQYF TRBJ2-4 . TRBV15
CASSLEVTSYEQYF TRBJ2-7 . TRBV5-1
CASSGRDRSLETQYF TRBJ2-5 TRBD1 TRBV6-8
CASSRAPGGVVGNTIYF TRBJ1-3 TRBD1 TRBV5-1
CASSRTGLDTEAFF TRBJ1-1 TRBD1 TRBV18
CATSREFSPYEQYF TRBJ2-7 . TRBV15
CASSDGMNTEAFF TRBJ1-1 . TRBV18
CASSLDSRGTGGNSGANVLTF TRBJ2-6 TRBD1 TRBV7-1
CASSFAGIGNQPQHF TRBJ1-5 . TRBV28
CASREWGRSSYNEQFF TRBJ2-1 . TRBV6-8
CAWSRSYEQYF TRBJ2-7 . TRBV30
CASSPGGVTGELFF TRBJ2-2 . TRBV27
CASSIRTSGYMNTGELFF TRBJ2-2 TRBD2 TRBV19
CASSSPEGHEQYF TRBJ2-7 . TRBV18
CASSPAVNSYNEQFF TRBJ2-1 . TRBV19
CASRSGGGHTGELFF TRBJ2-2 . TRBV6-8
CASSLTGGRGNTIYF TRBJ1-3 TRBD1 TRBV5-1